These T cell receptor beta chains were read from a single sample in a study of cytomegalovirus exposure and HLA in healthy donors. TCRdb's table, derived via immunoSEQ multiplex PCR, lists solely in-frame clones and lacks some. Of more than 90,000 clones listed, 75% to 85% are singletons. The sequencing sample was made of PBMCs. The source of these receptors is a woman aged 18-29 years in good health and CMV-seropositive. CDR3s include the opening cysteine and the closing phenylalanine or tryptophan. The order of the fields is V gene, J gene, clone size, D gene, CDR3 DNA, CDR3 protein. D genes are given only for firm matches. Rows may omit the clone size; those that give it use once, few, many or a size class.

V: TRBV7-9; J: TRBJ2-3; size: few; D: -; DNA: TGTGCCAGCAGCTTAGAGGGAGTTACAGATACGCAGTATTTT; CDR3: CASSLEGVTDTQYF
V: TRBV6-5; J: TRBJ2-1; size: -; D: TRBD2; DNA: TGTGCCAGCAGTTTCACTAGCGGGTCGGTCAATGAGCAGTTCTTC; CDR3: CASSFTSGSVNEQFF
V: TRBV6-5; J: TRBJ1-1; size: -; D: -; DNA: TGTGCCAGCATCCCAGGGGCCAGGAACACTGAAGCTTTCTTT; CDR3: CASIPGARNTEAFF
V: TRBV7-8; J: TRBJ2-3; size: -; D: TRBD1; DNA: TGTGCCAGCAGCTTAGAGGCGACAGGGTATGATACGCAGTATTTT; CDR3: CASSLEATGYDTQYF
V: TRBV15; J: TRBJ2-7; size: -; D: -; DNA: TGTGCCACCAGCAGAGGAGACCGGGACGAGCAGTACTTC; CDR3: CATSRGDRDEQYF
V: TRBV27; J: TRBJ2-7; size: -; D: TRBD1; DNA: TGTGCCAGCAAGAAATGGACAGGGTCGGCCTACGAGCAGTACTTC; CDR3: CASKKWTGSAYEQYF
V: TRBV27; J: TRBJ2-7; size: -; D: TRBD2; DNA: TGTGCCAGCAGTACCCTCGGGACTAGCGGGGGTAGCTCCTACGAGCAGTACTTC; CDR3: CASSTLGTSGGSSYEQYF
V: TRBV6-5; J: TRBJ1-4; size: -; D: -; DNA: -; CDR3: CASSSSDRNEKLFF
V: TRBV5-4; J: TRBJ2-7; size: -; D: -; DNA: TGTGCCAGCAGCCAAGTCCGTCGCACGGGAGCCTTCTACGAGCAGTACTTC; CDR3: CASSQVRRTGAFYEQYF
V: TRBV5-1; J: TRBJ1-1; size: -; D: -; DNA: TGCGCCAGCAGCCTACTGGACAGCTACGCTGAAGCTTTCTTT; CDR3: CASSLLDSYAEAFF
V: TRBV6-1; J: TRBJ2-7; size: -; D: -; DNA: TGTGCCAGCAGGACAGGTTACGAGCAGTACTTC; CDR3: CASRTGYEQYF
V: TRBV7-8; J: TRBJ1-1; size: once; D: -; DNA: TGTGCCAGCAGCTCTGACACACTGAACACTGAAGCTTTCTTT; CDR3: CASSSDTLNTEAFF
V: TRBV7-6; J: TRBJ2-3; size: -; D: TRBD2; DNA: TGTGCCAGCAGCTTTGGGGCTAGCGGGAGGAGCACAGATACGCAGTATTTT; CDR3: CASSFGASGRSTDTQYF
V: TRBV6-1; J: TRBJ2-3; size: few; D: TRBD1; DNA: TGTGCCGGCAAGACAGGGCCCTGGGAAGATACGCAGTATTTT; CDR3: CAGKTGPWEDTQYF
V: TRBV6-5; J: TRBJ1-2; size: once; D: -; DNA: TGTGCCAGCAGGAACACAGGCACGGGCTATGGCTACACCTTC; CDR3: CASRNTGTGYGYTF
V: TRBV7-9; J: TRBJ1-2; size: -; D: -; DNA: TGTGCCAGCAGTTTGACAGGATTCGATGGCTACACCTTC; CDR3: CASSLTGFDGYTF
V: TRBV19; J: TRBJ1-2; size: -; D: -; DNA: TGTGCCAGTAGTAGTTACAGGAGCTATGGCTACACCTTC; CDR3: CASSSYRSYGYTF
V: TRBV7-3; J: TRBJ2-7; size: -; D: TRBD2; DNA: TGTGCCAGCAGCTTGGCTAGCGGGTTTGACGAGCAGTACTTC; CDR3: CASSLASGFDEQYF
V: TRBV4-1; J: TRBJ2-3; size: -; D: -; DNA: TGCGCCAGCAGCGACAGGGGGGCGGGAGGTACAGATACGCAGTATTTT; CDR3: CASSDRGAGGTDTQYF
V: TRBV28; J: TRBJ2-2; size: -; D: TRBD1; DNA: TGTGCCAGCAGTTTAGCGCCGACAGGGACCGGGGAGCTGTTTTTT; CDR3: CASSLAPTGTGELFF
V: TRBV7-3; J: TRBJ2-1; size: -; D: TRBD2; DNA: TGTGCCAGCAGCTACGGGAGGCCCCCGTGGAATGAGCAGTTCTTC; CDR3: CASSYGRPPWNEQFF
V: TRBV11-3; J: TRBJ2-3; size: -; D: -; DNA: TGTGCCAGCAGCTTACTGCAGAACACAGATACGCAGTATTTT; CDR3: CASSLLQNTDTQYF
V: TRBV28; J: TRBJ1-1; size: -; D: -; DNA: TGTGCCAGCACCAAGAAGGGGGGGGGCGCGTTTGTGGTGGACACTGAAGCTTTCTTT; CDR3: CASTKKGGGAFVVDTEAFF
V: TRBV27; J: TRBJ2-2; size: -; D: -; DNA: TGTGCCAGCAGGGGACTGGACACCACCGGGGAGCTGTTTTTT; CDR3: CASRGLDTTGELFF
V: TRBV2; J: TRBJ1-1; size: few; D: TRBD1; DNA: TGTGCCAGCAGTGGGGACAGGGTGGGGGCTGTGATCACTGAAGCTTTCTTT; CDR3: CASSGDRVGAVITEAFF
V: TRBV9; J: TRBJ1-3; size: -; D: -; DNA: TGTGCCAGCAGCGTAGACATTGGACAGCTCTCTGGAAACACCATATATTTT; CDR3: CASSVDIGQLSGNTIYF
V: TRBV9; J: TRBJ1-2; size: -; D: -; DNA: TGTGCCAGCAGCCCTCCAACCCAGGGGTACTATGGCTACACCTTC; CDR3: CASSPPTQGYYGYTF
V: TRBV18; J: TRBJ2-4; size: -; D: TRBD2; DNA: TGTGCCAGCTCACCACGCGGGAGGAAGGAAAACATTCAGTACTTC; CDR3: CASSPRGRKENIQYF
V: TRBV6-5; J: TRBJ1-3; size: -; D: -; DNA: TGTGCCAGCAGTTACGGGGGGGGCTCGGGAAACACCATATATTTT; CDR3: CASSYGGGSGNTIYF
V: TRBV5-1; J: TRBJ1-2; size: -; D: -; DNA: TGCGCCAGCAGCTTGAAGCAGGGTGATGGCTACACCTTC; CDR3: CASSLKQGDGYTF
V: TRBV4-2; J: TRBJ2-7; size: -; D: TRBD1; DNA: TGTGCCAGCAGCCAAGATTCGTGGGACAGTACCTACGAGCAGTACTTC; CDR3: CASSQDSWDSTYEQYF
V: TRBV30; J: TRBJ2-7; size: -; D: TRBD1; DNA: TGTGCCTGGATACCGGACAGGGGGGATTACGAGCAGTACTTC; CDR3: CAWIPDRGDYEQYF
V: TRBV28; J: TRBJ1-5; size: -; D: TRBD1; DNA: TGTGCCAGCAGTCCAAACCCCTTTAACCGGGACAGGGGCTATCAGCCCCAGCATTTT; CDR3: CASSPNPFNRDRGYQPQHF
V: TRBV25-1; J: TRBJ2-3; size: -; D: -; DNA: TGTGCCAGCAGTGAATTCATAACAGGGACAGATACGCAGTATTTT; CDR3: CASSEFITGTDTQYF
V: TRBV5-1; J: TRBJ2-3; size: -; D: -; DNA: TGCGCCAGCAGCTTAGGCGGAGCGGGTACCACAGATACGCAGTATTTT; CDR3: CASSLGGAGTTDTQYF
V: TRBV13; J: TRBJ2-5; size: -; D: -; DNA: TGTGCCAGCAGCCCACAGGGATACCAAGAGACCCAGTACTTC; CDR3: CASSPQGYQETQYF
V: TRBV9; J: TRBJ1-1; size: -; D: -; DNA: TGTGCCAGCAGCGTAGTGGACACGATGATTGAAGCTTTCTTT; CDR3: CASSVVDTMIEAFF
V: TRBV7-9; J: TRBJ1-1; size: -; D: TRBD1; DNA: TGTGCCAGCAGCTTAGGGGGACAGGGAGGCACTGAAGCTTTCTTT; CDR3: CASSLGGQGGTEAFF
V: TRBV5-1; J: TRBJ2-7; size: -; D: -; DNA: TGCGCCAGCAGCTTCGACGTTAGCGGAAACTACGAGCAGTACTTC; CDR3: CASSFDVSGNYEQYF